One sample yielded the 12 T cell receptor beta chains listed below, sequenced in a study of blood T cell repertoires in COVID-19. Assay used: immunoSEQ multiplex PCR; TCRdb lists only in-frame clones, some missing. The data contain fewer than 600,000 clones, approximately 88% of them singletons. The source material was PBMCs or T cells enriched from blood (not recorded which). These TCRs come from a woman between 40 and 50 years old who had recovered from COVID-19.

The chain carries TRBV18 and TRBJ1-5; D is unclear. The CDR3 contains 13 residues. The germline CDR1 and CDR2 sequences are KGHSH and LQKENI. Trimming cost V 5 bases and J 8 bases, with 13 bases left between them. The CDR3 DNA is TGTGCCAGCTCATTCGGGGTAGGCGAGCCCCAGCATTTT. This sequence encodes CASSFGVGEPQHF.

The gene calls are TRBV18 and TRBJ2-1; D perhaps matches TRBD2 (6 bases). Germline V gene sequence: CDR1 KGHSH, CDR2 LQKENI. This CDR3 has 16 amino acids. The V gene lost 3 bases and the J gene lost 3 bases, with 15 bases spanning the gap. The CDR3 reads CASSPKFPGDYNEQFF. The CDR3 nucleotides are TGTGCCAGCTCACCGAAGTTCCCGGGAGACTACAATGAGCAGTTCTTC.

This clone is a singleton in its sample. CDR3 in amino acids: CATGPGGREREQFF. The CDR3 bases are TGTGCCACAGGACCGGGCGGGAGAGAAAGGGAGCAGTTCTTC. This chain uses TRBV24-1 with TRBJ2-1; 7 positions match TRBD2. The J segment lost 10 bases and the V segment lost 10 bases, leaving 15 bases of the junction unmatched. Per the germline V gene, CDR1 is KGHDR and CDR2 is SFDVKD. The CDR3 is 14 amino acids.

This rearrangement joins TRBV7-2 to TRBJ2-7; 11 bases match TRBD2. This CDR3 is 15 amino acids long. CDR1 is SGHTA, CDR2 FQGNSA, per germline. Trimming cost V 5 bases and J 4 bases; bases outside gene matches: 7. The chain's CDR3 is CASSALAGVKYEQYF. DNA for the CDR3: TGTGCCAGCAGCGCACTAGCGGGAGTTAAGTACGAGCAGTACTTC.

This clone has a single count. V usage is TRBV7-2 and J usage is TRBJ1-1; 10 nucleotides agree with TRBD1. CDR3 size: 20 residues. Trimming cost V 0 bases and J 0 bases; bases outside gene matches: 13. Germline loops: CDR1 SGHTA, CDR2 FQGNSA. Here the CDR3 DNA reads TGTGCCAGCAGCTTAGCAACCCGGGACAGGGGACAATTAATGAACACTGAAGCTTTCTTT. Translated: CASSLATRDRGQLMNTEAFF.

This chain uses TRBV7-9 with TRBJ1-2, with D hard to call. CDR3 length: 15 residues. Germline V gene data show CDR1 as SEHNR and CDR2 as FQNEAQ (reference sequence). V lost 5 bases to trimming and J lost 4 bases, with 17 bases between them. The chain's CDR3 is CASSPYQILGYGYTF. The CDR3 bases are TGTGCCAGCAGCCCTTACCAAATACTAGGCTATGGCTACACCTTC.

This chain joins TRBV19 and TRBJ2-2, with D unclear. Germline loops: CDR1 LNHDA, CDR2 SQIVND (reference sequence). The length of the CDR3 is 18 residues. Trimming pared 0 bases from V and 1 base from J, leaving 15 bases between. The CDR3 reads CASSIDQIGALNTGELFF. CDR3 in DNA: TGTGCCAGTAGTATAGATCAGATAGGAGCACTGAACACCGGGGAGCTGTTTTTT. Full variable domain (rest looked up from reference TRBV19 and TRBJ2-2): DGGITQSPKYLFRKEGQNVTLSCEQNLNHDAMYWYRQDPGQGLRLIYYSQIVNDFQKGDIAEGYSVSREKKESFPLTVTSAQKNPTAFYLCASSIDQIGALNTGELFFGEGSRLTVL.

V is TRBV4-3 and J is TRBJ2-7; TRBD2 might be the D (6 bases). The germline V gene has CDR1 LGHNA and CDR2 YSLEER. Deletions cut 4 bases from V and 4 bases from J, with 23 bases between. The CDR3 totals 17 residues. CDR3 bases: TGCGCCAGCAGCCCGAATTTAGCGGAGCCCTTCCTTTACGAGCAGTACTTC. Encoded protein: CASSPNLAEPFLYEQYF.

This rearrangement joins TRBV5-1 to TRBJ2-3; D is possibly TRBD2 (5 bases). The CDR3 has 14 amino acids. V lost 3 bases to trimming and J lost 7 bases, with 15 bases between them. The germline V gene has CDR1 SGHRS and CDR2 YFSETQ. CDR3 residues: CASSSGIYGYTQYF. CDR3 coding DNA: TGCGCCAGCAGCTCCGGGATCTACGGATATACGCAGTATTTT.

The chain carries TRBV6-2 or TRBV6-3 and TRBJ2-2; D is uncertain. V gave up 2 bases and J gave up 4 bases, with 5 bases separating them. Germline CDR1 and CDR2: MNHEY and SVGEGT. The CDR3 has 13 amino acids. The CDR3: CASSYDITGELFF. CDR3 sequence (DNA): TGTGCCAGCAGTTACGACATCACCGGGGAGCTGTTTTTT.

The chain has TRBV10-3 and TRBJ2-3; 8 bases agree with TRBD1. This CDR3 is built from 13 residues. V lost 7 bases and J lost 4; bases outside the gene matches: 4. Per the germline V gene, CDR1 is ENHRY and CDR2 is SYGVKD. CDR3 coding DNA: TGTGCCATCACGGTGGACAGGGCAGATACGCAGTATTTT. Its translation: CAITVDRADTQYF.

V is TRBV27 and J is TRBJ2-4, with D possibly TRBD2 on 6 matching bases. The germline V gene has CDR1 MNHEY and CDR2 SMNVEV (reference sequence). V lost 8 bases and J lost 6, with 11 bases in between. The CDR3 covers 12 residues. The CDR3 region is CASGLRGNIQYF. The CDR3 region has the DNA TGTGCCAGCGGATTGCGGGGAAACATTCAGTACTTC.